The next 11 T cell receptor beta chains were all read from a single sample in a study of blood T cell repertoires in COVID-19. TCRdb's copy holds only in-frame clones and misses some; the assay was immunoSEQ multiplex PCR. Of roughly 200,000 clones listed, more than 65% were seen once; the top ten hold 4% to 5.5%. Material: peripheral blood. The receptor source for this set is a man in his fifties with active or convalescent COVID-19.

This clone was recorded a few times. Here the CDR3 reads CASSSDRGGSYEQYF. CDR3 DNA sequence: TGTGCCAGCAGCTCCGACAGGGGGGGCTCCTACGAGCAGTACTTC. The chain uses TRBV7-2 and TRBJ2-7, with 9 bases identical to TRBD1. Germline V lookup: CDR1 SGHTA, CDR2 FQGNSA. V trimming: 4 bases; J trimming: 0 bases; junction bases outside the gene matches: 4. The CDR3 consists of 15 residues.

This clone was seen once. The chain recombines TRBV3-1 (or the pseudogene TRBV3-2) with TRBJ2-2, with TRBD1 matching 8 bases. This CDR3 is 15 amino acids long. J was trimmed by 7 bases and V by 4 bases; bases with no gene match: 8. Germline CDR1 and CDR2: LGHDT and YNNKEL (reference sequence). CDR3 region: CASSRAAGGNGELFF. The CDR3 coding sequence is TGTGCCAGCAGCCGAGCGGCAGGGGGCAACGGGGAGCTGTTTTTT.

The V and J genes are TRBV7-9 and TRBJ2-2; 10 bases agree with TRBD1. The CDR3 is made up of 16 amino acids. From germline, CDR1 is SEHNR and CDR2 FQNEAQ (reference sequence). Unmatched junction bases numbered 8, after V lost 4 bases and J lost 6 bases. The CDR3 nucleotides are TGTGCCAGCAGCTCCCGGGACAGGGGTAAAGCCGGGGAGCTGTTTTTT. This sequence encodes CASSSRDRGKAGELFF.

A single count supports this clone. The chain has TRBV12-3 or TRBV12-4 and TRBJ1-1; possibly TRBD1 for D (5 bases). CDR3 length: 12 amino acids. V gave up 5 bases and J gave up 11 bases, with 15 bases separating them. The CDR3 sequence: CASSLGGAKAFF. The CDR3, as DNA: TGTGCCAGCAGTCTGGGGGGAGCAAAGGCTTTCTTT.

This chain connects TRBV9 to TRBJ1-3; a weak D match, TRBD1 (6 bases). The CDR3 loop spans 15 amino acids. V gave up 4 bases and J gave up 0 bases, with 11 bases separating them. The germline V gene has CDR1 SGDLS and CDR2 YYNGEE. This CDR3 reads CASSQGISSGNTIYF. CDR3 nucleotides: TGTGCCAGCAGCCAGGGGATCAGCTCTGGAAACACCATATATTTT.

The V call is TRBV9, the J call TRBJ2-3; 10 nucleotides line up with TRBD2. After removal of 4 bases from V and 4 bases from J, the junction contained 12 bases not matched to a gene. The CDR3 covers 17 residues. In germline, CDR1 is SGDLS, CDR2 YYNGEE. The CDR3 DNA is TGTGCCAGCAGCACCCGAAGCGGGGGGGCCTTAGCAGATACGCAGTATTTT. Protein sequence: CASSTRSGGALADTQYF.

The V call is TRBV19, the J call TRBJ2-2; D gene unclear. The V gene's germline CDR1 is LNHDA and CDR2 SQIVND (reference sequence). V dropped 4 bases and J dropped 1 base, with 7 bases sitting between them. The CDR3 totals 14 residues. The CDR3 protein is CASSTYRNTGELFF. The DNA for the CDR3 is TGTGCCAGTAGTACATACAGGAACACCGGGGAGCTGTTTTTT.

CDR3 in DNA: TGTGCCAGTAGTTTCCAGGGGGCGGGCACTGAAGCTTTCTTT. Amino acid sequence: CASSFQGAGTEAFF. V and J are TRBV19 and TRBJ1-1; 8 positions agree with TRBD1. Germline lookup yields CDR1 LNHDA and CDR2 SQIVND (reference sequence). This CDR3 has 14 residues. After removal of 5 bases from V and 4 bases from J, the junction contained 6 bases not matched to a gene.

This sequence joins TRBV7-9 and TRBJ1-2; a possible D gene is TRBD1 (6 bases). The CDR3 length is 15 residues. The V end lost 5 bases, the J end lost 0 bases, and 13 bases lay between the germline ends. Germline CDR1 SEHNR, CDR2 FQNEAQ (reference sequence). The CDR3 protein is CASSHRTEANYGYTF. Here the CDR3 DNA reads TGTGCCAGCAGCCACCGGACAGAAGCTAACTATGGCTACACCTTC.

The V and J genes are TRBV11-2 and TRBJ2-5, with 10 bases that match TRBD2. The CDR3 sequence is 16 residues long. Trimming took 5 bases from V and 2 from J; bases not matched to a gene: 8. The germline V gene has CDR1 SGHAT and CDR2 FQNNGV. CDR3: CASSQTSGVLQETQYF. The DNA of the CDR3 is TGTGCCAGCAGCCAAACTAGCGGGGTCCTACAAGAGACCCAGTACTTC. The full variable domain, completed using reference TRBV11-2 and TRBJ2-5, is EAGVAQSPRYKIIEKRQSVAFWCNPISGHATLYWYQQILGQGPKLLIQFQNNGVVDDSQLPKDRFSAERLKGVDSTLKIQPAKLEDSAVYLCASSQTSGVLQETQYFGPGTRLLVL.

The genes are TRBV6-6 and TRBJ2-1; TRBD2 agrees at 12 bases. V dropped 5 bases and J dropped 8; count of bases not matched to a gene: 13. This CDR3 has 17 residues. Germline lookup yields CDR1 MNHNY and CDR2 SVGAGI (reference sequence). DNA of the CDR3: TGTGCCAGCAGTCCAAGGACTAGCGGGGCTATTCGCGATGAGCAGTTCTTC. Amino acid sequence: CASSPRTSGAIRDEQFF.